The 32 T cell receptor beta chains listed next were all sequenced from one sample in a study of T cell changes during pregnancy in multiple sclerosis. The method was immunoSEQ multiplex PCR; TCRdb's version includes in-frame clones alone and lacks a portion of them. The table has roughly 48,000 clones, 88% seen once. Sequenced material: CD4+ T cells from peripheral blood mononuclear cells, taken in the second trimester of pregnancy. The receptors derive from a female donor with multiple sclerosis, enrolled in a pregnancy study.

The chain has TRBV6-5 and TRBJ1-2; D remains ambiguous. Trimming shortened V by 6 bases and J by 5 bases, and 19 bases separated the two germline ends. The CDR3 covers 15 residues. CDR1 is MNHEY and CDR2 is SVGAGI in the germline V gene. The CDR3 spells CASSPTFFGEYGYTF. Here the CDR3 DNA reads TGTGCCAGCAGCCCTACTTTTTTCGGTGAATATGGCTACACCTTC.

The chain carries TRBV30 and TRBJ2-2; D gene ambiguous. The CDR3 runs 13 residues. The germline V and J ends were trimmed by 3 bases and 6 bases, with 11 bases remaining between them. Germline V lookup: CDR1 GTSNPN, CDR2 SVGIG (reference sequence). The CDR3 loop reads CAWSAYKSGELFF. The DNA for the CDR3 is TGTGCCTGGAGCGCATACAAATCCGGGGAGCTGTTTTTT.

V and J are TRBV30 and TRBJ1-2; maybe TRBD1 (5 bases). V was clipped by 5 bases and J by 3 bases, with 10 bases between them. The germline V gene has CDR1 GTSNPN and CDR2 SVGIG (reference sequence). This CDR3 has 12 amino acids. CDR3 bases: TGTGCCTGGGCACCGGGGGACTATGGCTACACCTTC. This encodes CAWAPGDYGYTF.

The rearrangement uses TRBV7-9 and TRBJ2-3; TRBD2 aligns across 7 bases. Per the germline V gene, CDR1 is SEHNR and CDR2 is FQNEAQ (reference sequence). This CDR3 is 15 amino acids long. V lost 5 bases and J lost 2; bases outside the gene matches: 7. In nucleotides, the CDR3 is TGTGCCAGCAGCAGAGGTGGGACTAACACAGATACGCAGTATTTT. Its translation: CASSRGGTNTDTQYF.

The CDR3 nucleotides read TGTGCCAGCAGCTTACCAGGGGACGGCTACACCTTC. This translates into CASSLPGDGYTF. The V call is TRBV11-2, the J call TRBJ1-2; weak D call: TRBD1 (6 bases). The V end was cut by 2 bases, the J end by 8 bases, with 9 bases between. CDR1 is SGHAT, CDR2 FQNNGV, per germline. This CDR3 is built from 12 residues.

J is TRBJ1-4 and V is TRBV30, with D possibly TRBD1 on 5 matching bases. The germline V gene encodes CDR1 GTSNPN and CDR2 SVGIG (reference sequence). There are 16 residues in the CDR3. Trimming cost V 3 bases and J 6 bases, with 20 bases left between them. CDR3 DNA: TGTGCCTGGAGCTTAGCATGGGGCCCGGGGGATGAAAAACTGTTTTTT. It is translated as CAWSLAWGPGDEKLFF.

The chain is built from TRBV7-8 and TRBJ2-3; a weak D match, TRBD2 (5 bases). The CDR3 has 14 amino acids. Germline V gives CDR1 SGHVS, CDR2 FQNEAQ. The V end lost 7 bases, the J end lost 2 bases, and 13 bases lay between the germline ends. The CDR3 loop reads CASTILGNTDTQYF. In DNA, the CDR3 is TGTGCCAGCACTATACTAGGGAACACAGATACGCAGTATTTT. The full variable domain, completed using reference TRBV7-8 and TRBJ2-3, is GAGVSQSPRYKVAKRGQDVALRCDPISGHVSLFWYQQALGQGPEFLTYFQNEAQLDKSGLPSDRFFAERPEGSVSTLKIQRTQQEDSAVYLCASTILGNTDTQYFGPGTRLTVL.

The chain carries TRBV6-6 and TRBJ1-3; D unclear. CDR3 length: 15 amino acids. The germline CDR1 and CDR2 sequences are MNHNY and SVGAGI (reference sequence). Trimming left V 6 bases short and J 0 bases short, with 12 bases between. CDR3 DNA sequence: TGTGCCAGCAGCCGAGCGGAAGTCTCTGGAAACACCATATATTTT. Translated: CASSRAEVSGNTIYF.

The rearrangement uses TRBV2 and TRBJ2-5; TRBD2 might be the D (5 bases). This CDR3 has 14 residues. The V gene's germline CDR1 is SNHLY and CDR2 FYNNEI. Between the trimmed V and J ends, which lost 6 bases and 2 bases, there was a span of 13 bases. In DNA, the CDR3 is TGTGCCAGCAGGCAGACTATCCCTCAAGAGACCCAGTACTTC. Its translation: CASRQTIPQETQYF.

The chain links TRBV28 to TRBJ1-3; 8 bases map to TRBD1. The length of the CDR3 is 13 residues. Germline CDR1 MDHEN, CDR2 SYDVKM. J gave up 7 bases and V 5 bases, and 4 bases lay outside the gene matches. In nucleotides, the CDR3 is TGTGCCAGCAGTCCGGGACAGGCGAACACCATATATTTT. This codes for CASSPGQANTIYF.

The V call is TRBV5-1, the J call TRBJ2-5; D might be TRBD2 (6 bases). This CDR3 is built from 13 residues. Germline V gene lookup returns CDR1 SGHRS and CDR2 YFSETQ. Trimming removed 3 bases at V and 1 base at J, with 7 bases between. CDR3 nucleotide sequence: TGCGCCAGCAGCTGGAGGGTCCAAGAGACCCAGTACTTC. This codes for CASSWRVQETQYF.

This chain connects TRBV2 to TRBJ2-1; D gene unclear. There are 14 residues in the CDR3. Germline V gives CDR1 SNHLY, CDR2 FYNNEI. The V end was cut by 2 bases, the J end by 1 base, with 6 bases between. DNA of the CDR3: TGTGCCAGCAGTGAAATCCTATCCTACAATGAGCAGTTCTTC. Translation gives CASSEILSYNEQFF.

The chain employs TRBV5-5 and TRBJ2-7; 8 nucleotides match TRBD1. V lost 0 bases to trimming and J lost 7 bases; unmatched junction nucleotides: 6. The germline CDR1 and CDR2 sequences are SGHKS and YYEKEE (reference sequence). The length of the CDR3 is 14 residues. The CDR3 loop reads CASSLVDRVREQYF. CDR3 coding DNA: TGTGCCAGCAGCTTGGTGGACAGGGTGAGAGAGCAGTACTTC.

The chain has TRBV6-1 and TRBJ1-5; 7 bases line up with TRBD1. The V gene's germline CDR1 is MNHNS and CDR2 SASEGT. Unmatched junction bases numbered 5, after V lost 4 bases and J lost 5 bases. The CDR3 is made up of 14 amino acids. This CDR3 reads CASSVQGWDQPQHF. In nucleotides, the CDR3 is TGTGCCAGCAGTGTACAGGGGTGGGATCAGCCCCAGCATTTT.

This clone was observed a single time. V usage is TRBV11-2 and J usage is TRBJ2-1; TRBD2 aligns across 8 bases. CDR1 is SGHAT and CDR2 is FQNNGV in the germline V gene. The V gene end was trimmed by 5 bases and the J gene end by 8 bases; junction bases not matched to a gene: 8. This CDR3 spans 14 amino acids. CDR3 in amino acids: CASSVNSGKDEQFF. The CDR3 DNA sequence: TGTGCCAGCAGCGTTAATAGCGGGAAGGATGAGCAGTTCTTC.

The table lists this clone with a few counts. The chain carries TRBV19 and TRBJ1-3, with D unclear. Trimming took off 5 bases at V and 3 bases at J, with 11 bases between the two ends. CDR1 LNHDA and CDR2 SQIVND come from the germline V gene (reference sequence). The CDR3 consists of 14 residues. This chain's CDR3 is CASSPDIGGNTIYF. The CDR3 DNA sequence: TGTGCCAGTAGTCCCGACATCGGTGGAAACACCATATATTTT.

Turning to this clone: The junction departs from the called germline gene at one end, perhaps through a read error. CDR3 sequence (DNA): TGTGCCAGCAGCTATCAAAATCAGTCCCAGCATTTT. Its translation: CASSYQNQSQHF. The genes are TRBV5-6 and TRBJ1-5; no clear D gene. Germline lookup yields CDR1 SGHDT and CDR2 YYEEEE. The CDR3 has 12 residues.

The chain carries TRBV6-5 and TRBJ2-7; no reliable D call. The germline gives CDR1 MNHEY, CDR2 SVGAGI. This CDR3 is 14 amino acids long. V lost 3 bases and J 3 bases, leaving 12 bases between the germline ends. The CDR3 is CASSYDAKFYEQYF. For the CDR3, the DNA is TGTGCCAGCAGTTATGATGCGAAATTCTACGAGCAGTACTTC.

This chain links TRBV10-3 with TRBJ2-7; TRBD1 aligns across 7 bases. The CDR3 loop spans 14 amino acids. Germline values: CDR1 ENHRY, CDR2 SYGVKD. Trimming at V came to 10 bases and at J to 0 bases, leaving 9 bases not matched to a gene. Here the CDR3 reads CATSDRLDSYEQYF. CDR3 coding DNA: TGTGCCACGTCGGACAGGCTGGACTCCTACGAGCAGTACTTC.

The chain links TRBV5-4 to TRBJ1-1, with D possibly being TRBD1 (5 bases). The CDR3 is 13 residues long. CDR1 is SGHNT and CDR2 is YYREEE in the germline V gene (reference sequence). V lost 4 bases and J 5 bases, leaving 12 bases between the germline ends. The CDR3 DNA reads TGTGCCAGCAGCCGTCAGGGAAGGACTGAAGCTTTCTTT. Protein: CASSRQGRTEAFF.

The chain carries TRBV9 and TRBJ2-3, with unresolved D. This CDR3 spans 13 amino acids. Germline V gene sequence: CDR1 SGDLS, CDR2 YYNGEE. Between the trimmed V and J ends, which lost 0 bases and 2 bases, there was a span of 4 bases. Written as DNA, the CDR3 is TGTGCCAGCAGCGTAGCATTCACAGATACGCAGTATTTT. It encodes CASSVAFTDTQYF.

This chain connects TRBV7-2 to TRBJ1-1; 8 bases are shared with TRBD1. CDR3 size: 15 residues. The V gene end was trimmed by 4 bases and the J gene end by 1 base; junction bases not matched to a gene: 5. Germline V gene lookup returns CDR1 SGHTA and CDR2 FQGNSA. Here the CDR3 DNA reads TGTGCCAGCAGCTCCGACAGGGGCAGGAACACTGAAGCTTTCTTT. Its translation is CASSSDRGRNTEAFF.

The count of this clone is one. The CDR3 protein is CASSYSAGVNTEAFF. As DNA, the CDR3 is TGTGCCAGCAGTTATTCGGCAGGGGTGAACACTGAAGCTTTCTTT. The chain carries TRBV6-5 and TRBJ1-1; possible D gene TRBD1, 6 bases. V gave up 3 bases and J gave up 0 bases, with 11 bases separating them. The CDR3 contains 15 residues. Germline V CDR1 and CDR2: MNHEY, SVGAGI.

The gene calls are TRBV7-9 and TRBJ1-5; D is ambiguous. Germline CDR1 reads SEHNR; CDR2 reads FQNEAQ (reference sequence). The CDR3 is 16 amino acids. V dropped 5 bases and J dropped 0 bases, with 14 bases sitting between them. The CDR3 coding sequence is TGTGCCAGCAGCATAGGAACGGTTAATAGCAATCAGCCCCAGCATTTT. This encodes CASSIGTVNSNQPQHF.

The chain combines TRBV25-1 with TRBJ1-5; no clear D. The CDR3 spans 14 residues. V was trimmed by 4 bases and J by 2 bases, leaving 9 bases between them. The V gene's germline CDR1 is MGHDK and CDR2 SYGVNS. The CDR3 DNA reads TGTGCCAGCAGTGTCGGAGGTCGCAATCAGCCCCAGCATTTT. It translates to CASSVGGRNQPQHF.

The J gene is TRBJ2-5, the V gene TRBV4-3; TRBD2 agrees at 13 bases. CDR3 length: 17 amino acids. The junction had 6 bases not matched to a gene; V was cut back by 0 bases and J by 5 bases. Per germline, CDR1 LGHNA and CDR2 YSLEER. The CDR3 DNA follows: TGCGCCAGCAGCCAAGATCTGGCACTAGCGGGAGGGGAGACCCAGTACTTC. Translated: CASSQDLALAGGETQYF.

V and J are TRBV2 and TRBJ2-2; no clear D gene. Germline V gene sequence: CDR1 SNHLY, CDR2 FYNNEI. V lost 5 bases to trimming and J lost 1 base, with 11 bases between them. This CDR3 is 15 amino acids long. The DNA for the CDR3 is TGTGCCAGCAGTCCGAGGCTGGAGAACACCGGGGAGCTGTTTTTT. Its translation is CASSPRLENTGELFF. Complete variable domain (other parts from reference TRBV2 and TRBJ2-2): EPEVTQTPSHQVTQMGQEVILRCVPISNHLYFYWYRQILGQKVEFLVSFYNNEISEKSEIFDDQFSVERPDGSNFTLKIRSTKLEDSAMYFCASSPRLENTGELFFGEGSRLTVL.

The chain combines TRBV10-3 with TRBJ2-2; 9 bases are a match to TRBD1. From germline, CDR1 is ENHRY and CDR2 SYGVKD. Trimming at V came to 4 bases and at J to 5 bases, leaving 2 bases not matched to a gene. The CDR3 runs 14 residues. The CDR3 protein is CAISGGQGTGELFF. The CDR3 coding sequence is TGTGCCATCAGTGGGGGACAGGGAACCGGGGAGCTGTTTTTT.

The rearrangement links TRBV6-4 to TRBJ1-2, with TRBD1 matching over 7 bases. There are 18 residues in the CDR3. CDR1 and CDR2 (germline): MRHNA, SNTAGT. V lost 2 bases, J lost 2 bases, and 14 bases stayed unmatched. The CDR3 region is CASSDPGGSDRFNYGYTF. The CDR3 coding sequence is TGTGCCAGCAGTGACCCGGGAGGGTCGGACAGGTTCAACTATGGCTACACCTTC.

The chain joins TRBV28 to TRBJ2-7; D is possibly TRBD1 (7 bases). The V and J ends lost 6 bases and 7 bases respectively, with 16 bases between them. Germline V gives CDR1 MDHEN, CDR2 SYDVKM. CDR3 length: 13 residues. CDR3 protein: CASREGAREEQYF. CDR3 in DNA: TGTGCCAGCAGAGAGGGGGCACGGGAGGAGCAGTACTTC.

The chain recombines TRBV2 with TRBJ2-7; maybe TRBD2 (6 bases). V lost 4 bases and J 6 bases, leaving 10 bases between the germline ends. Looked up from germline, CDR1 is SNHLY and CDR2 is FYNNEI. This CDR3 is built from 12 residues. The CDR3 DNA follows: TGTGCCAGCAGTGCAGGGAGGCGCGAGCAGTACTTC. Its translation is CASSAGRREQYF.

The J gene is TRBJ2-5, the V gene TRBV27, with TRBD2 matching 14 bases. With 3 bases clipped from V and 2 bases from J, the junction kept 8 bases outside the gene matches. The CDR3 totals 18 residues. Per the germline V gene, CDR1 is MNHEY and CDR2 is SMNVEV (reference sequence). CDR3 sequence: CASSFRGLAGAGQETQYF. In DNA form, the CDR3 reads TGTGCCAGCAGTTTTCGGGGACTAGCGGGAGCGGGGCAAGAGACCCAGTACTTC.